Listed below are T cell receptor beta chains from one sample, sequenced in a study of breast tumors, draining lymph nodes, adjacent tissues. TCRdb recomputed calls from the multiplex PCR reads with MiXCR, one row per CDR3 protein. The data hold around 110,000 distinct CDR3 sequences, with less than 40% observed a single time. The source material was axillary lymph node tissue. Every receptor here comes from a female donor with breast cancer. Some clones in this sample may be carry-over from other donors' samples. Each CDR3 is given with its conserved first and last residue. A D gene is named only where the DNA matches it firmly. Expanded clones are given a class, and other clones once, few, many or no size at all.

size | length | D | J | V | DNA | CDR3
many | 12 | . | TRBJ2-7 | TRBV7-2 | TGTGCCAGCAGCTCCCACTCCTACGAGCAGTACTTC | CASSSHSYEQYF
. | 12 | . | TRBJ2-1 | TRBV29-1 | TGCAGCGTTGCCGGGGCCTACAATGAGCAGTTCTTC | CSVAGAYNEQFF
many | 15 | . | TRBJ2-2 | TRBV10-3 | TGTGCCATCAAGGGGGGGGCAGGAATCACCGGGGAGCTGTTTTTT | CAIKGGAGITGELFF
many | 13 | . | TRBJ1-5 | TRBV24-1 | TGTGCCACCAGTGCAGGGGCCTATCAGCCCCAGCATTTT | CATSAGAYQPQHF
many | 14 | . | TRBJ2-3 | TRBV5-1 | TGCGCCAGCAGCTTACAACCCTCGGGAGATACGCAGTATTTT | CASSLQPSGDTQYF
many | 13 | TRBD2 | TRBJ2-4 | TRBV20-1 | TGCAGTGCCCCGGGCGGGGGATCGAACATTCAGTACTTC | CSAPGGGSNIQYF
many | 14 | TRBD1 | TRBJ2-7 | TRBV3-1 | TGTGCCAGCAGCTTAGGGCAGGGGGTATACGAGCAGTACTTC | CASSLGQGVYEQYF
many | 11 | . | TRBJ2-7 | TRBV20-1 | TGCAGTGCTAACGTTCCCTACGAGCAGTACTTC | CSANVPYEQYF
. | 16 | . | TRBJ2-3 | TRBV9 | TGTGCCAGCAGCGTAGGTGGGGGGCGAAACACAGATACGCGGTACTTT | CASSVGGGRNTDTRYF
many | 13 | . | TRBJ2-1 | TRBV28 | TGTGCCAGCAGTTCTGCCCAGTCCGGTGAGCAGTTCTTC | CASSSAQSGEQFF
. | 13 | . | TRBJ1-1 | TRBV7-2 | TGTGACAGCAGCCCCACAGGGAACACTGAAGCTTTCTTT | CDSSPTGNTEAFF
many | 15 | . | TRBJ1-2 | TRBV19 | TGTGCCAGTAGTATAGTAGGGATCTCTGGCTATGGCTACACCTTC | CASSIVGISGYGYTF
many | 18 | TRBD2 | TRBJ2-3 | TRBV5-1 | TGCGCCAGCAGCCAGACCGGGACTAGCGGGCTTCGCACAGATACGCAGTATTTT | CASSQTGTSGLRTDTQYF
. | 15 | . | TRBJ2-7 | TRBV5-4 | TGTGCCAGCAGCAAGCCGGGACCGGGCGACTACGAGCCGTACTTC | CASSKPGPGDYEPYF
many | 13 | . | TRBJ1-5 | TRBV7-3 | TGTGCCAGCAGCTCTCAGGGGATTCAGCCCCAGCATTTT | CASSSQGIQPQHF
. | 15 | . | TRBJ2-7 | TRBV11-2 | TGTGCCAGCAGCAAATCCGGCGGCCTTGGCTACGAGCAGCACTTC | CASSKSGGLGYEQHF
many | 13 | TRBD1 | TRBJ2-7 | TRBV7-8 | TGTGCCAGCGGAAAGACAGGGCGATACGAGCAGTACTTC | CASGKTGRYEQYF
once | 17 | . | TRBJ2-1 | TRBV7-3 | TGTGCCAGCTCACTCCTTGGGAACTCCAGATCGTACAATGAGCAGTTCTTC | CASSLLGNSRSYNEQFF
many | 16 | TRBD2 | TRBJ2-5 | TRBV5-1 | TGCGCCAGCAGCTTGGGAGCTAGCGGGGGACGGGAGACCCAGTACTTC | CASSLGASGGRETQYF
many | 15 | . | TRBJ1-6 | TRBV7-9 | TGTGCCAGCAGCTTAGGGAGCTCCTATAATTCACCCCTCCACTTT | CASSLGSSYNSPLHF
many | 12 | . | TRBJ2-7 | TRBV6-1 | TGTGCCAGCAGTGAAGGAGCCTACGAGCAGTACTTC | CASSEGAYEQYF
many | 14 | . | TRBJ1-2 | TRBV27 | TGTGCCAGCAGTGAGACAGGTAACCCGTATGGCTACACCTTC | CASSETGNPYGYTF
many | 15 | . | TRBJ2-3 | TRBV28 | TGTGCCAGCAGCCGACCAGGGTTGAGCACAGATACGCAGTATTTT | CASSRPGLSTDTQYF
many | 17 | TRBD2 | TRBJ2-3 | TRBV6-1 | TGTGCCAGCAGTGATCAACCAGCGGGGGGTACATCCTATACGCAGTATTTT | CASSDQPAGGTSYTQYF
once | 12 | . | TRBJ2-7 | TRBV28 | TGTGCCAGCAGTCTCCGAAATTACGAGCAGTGCTTC | CASSLRNYEQCF
. | 14 | TRBD2 | TRBJ2-1 | TRBV20-1 | TGCAGTGCCGACGGACTAGCGGGGGACACTGAGCAGTTCTTC | CSADGLAGDTEQFF